The rows below give T cell receptor beta chains drawn from one sample of a study of cytomegalovirus exposure and HLA in healthy donors. Libraries were prepared by immunoSEQ multiplex PCR; TCRdb keeps only in-frame clonotypes and omits some of them. Among 150,000 to 200,000 clones listed, roughly 74% were seen once. Sample: PBMCs. The receptors derive from a woman aged 30 to 39 in good health and CMV-seronegative. CDR3s include the opening cysteine and the closing phenylalanine or tryptophan. D genes are given only for firm matches. Not every row has a clone size; where given, it reads once, few, many or a size class.

v_gene: TRBV5-1
abundance: .
d_gene: TRBD1
j_gene: TRBJ2-1
CDR3nt: TGCGCCAGCAGCCTTACCGGGACAGGGGTGTCGGATGAGCAGTTCTTC
CDR3aa: CASSLTGTGVSDEQFF

v_gene: TRBV5-4
abundance: few
d_gene: TRBD1
j_gene: TRBJ1-2
CDR3nt: TGTGCCAGCAGCTTGGGGACAGGGGACTATTATGGCTACACCTTC
CDR3aa: CASSLGTGDYYGYTF

v_gene: TRBV27
abundance: .
d_gene: TRBD1
j_gene: TRBJ2-1
CDR3nt: TGTGCCAGCAGACGGACAGGGGAAGGCAATGAGCAGTTCTTC
CDR3aa: CASRRTGEGNEQFF

v_gene: TRBV5-4
abundance: .
d_gene: TRBD2
j_gene: TRBJ2-3
CDR3nt: TGTGCCAGCACCCCCCTTCGCGGGAGGGCCTTATTCACAGATACGCAGTATTTT
CDR3aa: CASTPLRGRALFTDTQYF

v_gene: TRBV25-1
abundance: .
d_gene: TRBD2
j_gene: TRBJ2-3
CDR3nt: TGTGCCAGCAGAAGTCGGGAGGCACCAGATACGCAGTATTTT
CDR3aa: CASRSREAPDTQYF

v_gene: TRBV7-2
abundance: .
d_gene: .
j_gene: TRBJ1-1
CDR3nt: TGTGCCAGCAGCAGATTTAGGACAGATGAAGCTTTCTTT
CDR3aa: CASSRFRTDEAFF

v_gene: TRBV18
abundance: .
d_gene: .
j_gene: TRBJ1-4
CDR3nt: TGTGCCAGCTCACCGAGCGAGGAAAAACTGTTTTTT
CDR3aa: CASSPSEEKLFF

v_gene: TRBV15
abundance: .
d_gene: .
j_gene: TRBJ2-7
CDR3nt: TGTGCCACCAGCAGAGACAACAGGGTGGGAGAGCAGTACTTC
CDR3aa: CATSRDNRVGEQYF

v_gene: TRBV11-1
abundance: .
d_gene: TRBD1
j_gene: TRBJ1-1
CDR3nt: TGTGCCAGCAGCCACTCCGGGACAGGAGACACTGAAGCTTTCTTT
CDR3aa: CASSHSGTGDTEAFF

v_gene: TRBV9
abundance: .
d_gene: TRBD1
j_gene: TRBJ1-6
CDR3nt: TGTGCCAGCAGCCCTCGCTCAGCGATTGGACAGGGGGAATGGGATTCACCCCTCCACTTT
CDR3aa: CASSPRSAIGQGEWDSPLHF

v_gene: TRBV19
abundance: .
d_gene: TRBD1
j_gene: TRBJ2-5
CDR3nt: TGTGCCAGTAGTATAGTGTTGAGGGGGCAGGAGACCCAGTACTTC
CDR3aa: CASSIVLRGQETQYF

v_gene: TRBV7-9
abundance: .
d_gene: .
j_gene: TRBJ2-5
CDR3nt: TGTGCCAGCAGCCCGCGGGGTGGTGGAGAGACCCAGTACTTC
CDR3aa: CASSPRGGGETQYF

v_gene: TRBV6-6
abundance: .
d_gene: .
j_gene: TRBJ2-1
CDR3nt: TGTGCCAGCAGAACCCAGGGGAATGAGCAGTTCTTC
CDR3aa: CASRTQGNEQFF

v_gene: TRBV5-1
abundance: .
d_gene: TRBD2
j_gene: TRBJ2-1
CDR3nt: TGCGCCAGCAGCTTGGGAAACGCGGGGGGTAATGAGCAGTTCTTC
CDR3aa: CASSLGNAGGNEQFF

v_gene: TRBV7-9
abundance: .
d_gene: .
j_gene: TRBJ2-1
CDR3nt: TGTGCCAGCAGCTTAGTGGGCCTAGAGGGGCAGTTCTTC
CDR3aa: CASSLVGLEGQFF

v_gene: TRBV6-1
abundance: once
d_gene: .
j_gene: TRBJ2-7
CDR3nt: TGTGCCAGCAGTGGCGGGGACGGAAGCTCCTACGAGCAGTACTTC
CDR3aa: CASSGGDGSSYEQYF

v_gene: TRBV9
abundance: .
d_gene: TRBD2
j_gene: TRBJ2-1
CDR3nt: TGTGCCAGCAGCGCCTTAGCGGGGGGGCCGGGGAATGAGCAGTTCTTC
CDR3aa: CASSALAGGPGNEQFF

v_gene: TRBV27
abundance: .
d_gene: .
j_gene: TRBJ2-2
CDR3nt: TGTGCCAGCAGTTCAACCGGGGAGCTGTTTTTT
CDR3aa: CASSSTGELFF

v_gene: TRBV11-2
abundance: .
d_gene: TRBD2
j_gene: TRBJ2-3
CDR3nt: TGTGCCAGCGCACCAAGACTAGCGGGAGGGCCCTCGTCCCCAGATACGCAGTATTTT
CDR3aa: CASAPRLAGGPSSPDTQYF

v_gene: TRBV5-6
abundance: few
d_gene: .
j_gene: TRBJ1-5
CDR3nt: TGTGCCAGCAGCAAATACAGGGTGGGCAATCAGCCCCAGCATTTT
CDR3aa: CASSKYRVGNQPQHF

v_gene: TRBV7-8
abundance: .
d_gene: .
j_gene: TRBJ2-7
CDR3nt: TGTGCCAGCAGCTTAAGGAGGGAGGCTTACGAGCAGTACTTC
CDR3aa: CASSLRREAYEQYF

v_gene: TRBV4-2
abundance: .
d_gene: .
j_gene: TRBJ2-3
CDR3nt: TGTGCCAGCAGCCAAGGATTGGAGGGGGCGACAGATACGCAGTATTTT
CDR3aa: CASSQGLEGATDTQYF

v_gene: TRBV9
abundance: .
d_gene: TRBD2
j_gene: TRBJ2-7
CDR3nt: TGTGCCAGCAGCTCAACACCGGGACTAGCGGGATACGAGCAGTACTTC
CDR3aa: CASSSTPGLAGYEQYF

v_gene: TRBV4-2
abundance: few
d_gene: TRBD1
j_gene: TRBJ1-6
CDR3nt: TGTGCCAGCAGCCAGAAGACAGGGGATAATTCACCCCTCCACTTT
CDR3aa: CASSQKTGDNSPLHF

v_gene: TRBV7-2
abundance: .
d_gene: .
j_gene: TRBJ2-3
CDR3nt: TGTGCCAGCAGCTCCCGGACAGATACGCAGTATTTT
CDR3aa: CASSSRTDTQYF

v_gene: TRBV7-9
abundance: once
d_gene: .
j_gene: TRBJ2-7
CDR3nt: TGTGCCAGCAGCTCAAGCGGGTTGGGTTACGAGCAGTACTTC
CDR3aa: CASSSSGLGYEQYF

v_gene: TRBV4-1
abundance: .
d_gene: TRBD1
j_gene: TRBJ1-2
CDR3nt: TGCGCCAGCAGCCGCGGACAGGGCGTAAGTGGCTACACCTTC
CDR3aa: CASSRGQGVSGYTF

v_gene: TRBV19
abundance: .
d_gene: TRBD2
j_gene: TRBJ2-1
CDR3nt: TGTGCCAGTAGTATTAGCCTAGCGGGAGGGTTAAATGAGCAGTTCTTC
CDR3aa: CASSISLAGGLNEQFF

v_gene: TRBV18
abundance: .
d_gene: .
j_gene: TRBJ1-4
CDR3nt: TGTGCTAGCTCACCAGACAGTGCAACTAATGAAAAACTGTTTTTT
CDR3aa: CASSPDSATNEKLFF

v_gene: TRBV5-8
abundance: .
d_gene: .
j_gene: TRBJ1-6
CDR3nt: TGTGCCAGCAGCCCGCCCAGCTCCTATAATTCACCCCTCCACTTT
CDR3aa: CASSPPSSYNSPLHF

v_gene: TRBV27
abundance: .
d_gene: .
j_gene: TRBJ1-1
CDR3nt: TGTGCCAGCAGTTTAGGAGTTTTGGGTGAAGCTTTCTTT
CDR3aa: CASSLGVLGEAFF

v_gene: TRBV4-1
abundance: .
d_gene: TRBD1
j_gene: TRBJ1-3
CDR3nt: TGCGCCAGCAGCCAAGATGACTCGACAGGGAAAGGAAACACCATATATTTT
CDR3aa: CASSQDDSTGKGNTIYF

v_gene: TRBV7-9
abundance: .
d_gene: TRBD2
j_gene: TRBJ2-3
CDR3nt: TGTGCCAGCAGCTTAGGGTTCGGGCGGGGGGGCACAGATACGCAGTATTTT
CDR3aa: CASSLGFGRGGTDTQYF

v_gene: TRBV6-6
abundance: .
d_gene: .
j_gene: TRBJ1-1
CDR3nt: TGTGCCAGCAGGGTGGGGTCGACAGGGAACACTGAAGCTTTCTTT
CDR3aa: CASRVGSTGNTEAFF

v_gene: TRBV30
abundance: .
d_gene: .
j_gene: TRBJ1-1
CDR3nt: TGTGCCTGGAGTGATACAGGTAATGCCATGAACACTGAAGCTTTCTTT
CDR3aa: CAWSDTGNAMNTEAFF